Shown below are 10 T cell receptor beta chains from a single sample sequenced in a study of blood T cell repertoires in COVID-19. Here immunoSEQ multiplex PCR was the method, and the copy in TCRdb shows in-frame clones only, minus some. The sample has roughly 60,000 clones; approximately 88% are singletons. What was sequenced was peripheral blood. All receptors derive from a man aged 25-45 years with COVID-19, enrolled during active disease.

This rearrangement joins TRBV9 to TRBJ2-6; TRBD2 is a possible D gene (5 bases). Germline lookup yields CDR1 SGDLS and CDR2 YYNGEE. This CDR3 contains 16 residues. Trimming cost V 4 bases and J 2 bases, with 13 bases left between them. The DNA for the CDR3 is TGTGCCAGCAGCTCTAGAGGAGGCCCTGGGGCCAACGTCCTGACTTTC. As protein: CASSSRGGPGANVLTF.

This sequence joins TRBV28 and TRBJ2-5; 10 positions match TRBD2. Germline V gene sequence: CDR1 MDHEN, CDR2 SYDVKM. The CDR3 runs 16 residues. Unmatched junction bases numbered 6, after V lost 4 bases and J lost 1 base. The CDR3 DNA follows: TGTGCCAGCAGTTCACAACTAGCGGGAAGCCAAGAGACCCAGTACTTC. Translated: CASSSQLAGSQETQYF.

This chain links TRBV29-1 with TRBJ2-5, with TRBD2 identical over 9 bases. V shed 5 bases and J 5 bases; nucleotides not matched to a gene: 18. This CDR3 is 17 amino acids long. Germline lookup yields CDR1 SQVTM and CDR2 ANQGSEA. The CDR3 DNA is TGCAGCGTTCCCATGCGGACTAGCGCCCGTCCAGGGGAGACCCAGTACTTC. It specifies CSVPMRTSARPGETQYF.

The chain joins TRBV2 to TRBJ2-7; D call uncertain. Trimming took 4 bases from V and 7 from J, leaving 11 bases between them. The CDR3 totals 12 residues. CDR1 and CDR2 (germline): SNHLY, FYNNEI. The CDR3 DNA is TGTGCCAGCAGTGGGCGGTTTCCAGAGCAGTACTTC. Amino acid sequence: CASSGRFPEQYF.

This clone was recorded a few times. The chain combines TRBV19 with TRBJ2-7; TRBD2 might be the D (6 bases). The CDR3 loop spans 14 amino acids. Germline V gene sequence: CDR1 LNHDA, CDR2 SQIVND (reference sequence). Between the trimmed V and J ends, which lost 5 bases and 0 bases, there was a span of 11 bases. In DNA, the CDR3 is TGTGCCAGTAGTGCAGGCGGGGACTCCTACGAGCAGTACTTC. Its translation is CASSAGGDSYEQYF.

The chain is built from TRBV24-1 and TRBJ1-4; 7 positions agree with TRBD1. The germline CDR1 and CDR2 sequences are KGHDR and SFDVKD. The CDR3 is 15 amino acids. Trimming cost V 3 bases and J 7 bases; bases outside gene matches: 7. CDR3 in DNA: TGTGCCACCAGTGATCCCGGGACAGAAGGTGAAAAACTGTTTTTT. This encodes CATSDPGTEGEKLFF.

The chain uses TRBV19 and TRBJ1-1; maybe TRBD1 (6 bases). The germline V gene has CDR1 LNHDA and CDR2 SQIVND (reference sequence). CDR3 length: 15 amino acids. Between the trimmed V and J ends, which lost 6 bases and 4 bases, there was a span of 18 bases. The CDR3 spells CASRGPRGRGTEAFF. The CDR3 nucleotides are TGTGCCAGTAGAGGTCCCAGGGGCCGGGGCACTGAAGCTTTCTTT.

CDR3 region: CATTFSGGSTDTQYF. DNA for the CDR3: TGTGCCACCACCTTTAGCGGAGGGAGCACAGATACGCAGTATTTT. The gene calls are TRBV19 and TRBJ2-3; D may be TRBD2 (6 bases). The CDR3 runs to 15 residues. Germline values: CDR1 LNHDA, CDR2 SQIVND (reference sequence). Trimming removed 10 bases at V and 0 bases at J, with 17 bases between. Full variable domain (outside the CDR3, taken from reference TRBV19 and TRBJ2-3): DGGITQSPKYLFRKEGQNVTLSCEQNLNHDAMYWYRQDPGQGLRLIYYSQIVNDFQKGDIAEGYSVSREKKESFPLTVTSAQKNPTAFYLCATTFSGGSTDTQYFGPGTRLTVL.

This chain joins TRBV18 and TRBJ1-2, with TRBD1 as a possible D gene (5 bases). The germline V gene has CDR1 KGHSH and CDR2 LQKENI. Deletions cut 2 bases from V and 4 bases from J, with 14 bases between. The CDR3 is 15 amino acids. In nucleotides, the CDR3 is TGTGCCAGCTCACCAGAGGAAGTGACAGTCTATGGCTACACCTTC. Translated, it gives CASSPEEVTVYGYTF.

This chain uses TRBV4-2 with TRBJ2-6, with D possibly being TRBD1 (6 bases). This CDR3 has 16 residues. Germline-derived CDR1 and CDR2 are LGHNA and YNFKEQ. V gave up 0 bases and J gave up 1 base, with 7 bases separating them. DNA of the CDR3: TGTGCCAGCAGCCAAGACACAGGGTCTGGGGCCAACGTCCTGACTTTC. Residues: CASSQDTGSGANVLTF.